This T cell receptor beta chain appears in the sequencing data of a study of blood T cells in healthy people across ages. Approximately 9 milliliters of peripheral blood were drawn from each donor into EDTA-treated tubes. V was clipped by 5 bases and J by 2 bases, with 12 bases between them. The CDR3 is 14 amino acids. A second PCR of 7 to 11 cycles used a sample-barcoded 5' primer and a J-beta primer mix. Through a template-switch adaptor with 12 random nucleotides, each cDNA molecule received a tag. TCRdb called the 5' RACE reads again in MiXCR, with one record for every CDR3 protein. The sample yields 1.2 million to 1.5 million distinct CDR3 sequences, 59% seen once.

The sequence came from a man between 18 and 29 years old in good health. Source material: blood. This rearrangement joins TRBV12-3 or TRBV12-4 to TRBJ2-5; D tentatively fits TRBD1 or TRBD2 (5 bases each). The CDR3 bases are TGTGCCAGCAGTACGGGGCACCTACAAGAGACCCAGTACTTC. It encodes CASSTGHLQETQYF.